One and the same sample provided the 4 T cell receptor beta chains below, sequenced in a study of CD8+ T cells in alopecia areata. Sequencing used cDNA as its template, made by extracting RNA and reverse transcribing it. Profiled with immunoSEQ multiplex PCR; TCRdb holds only in-frame clones, not every one. The top ten clones hold 20% to 30% of a sample with some 51,000 clones, around 96% of them seen once. The sample consisted of CD8+ T cells sorted from blood, taken at week 0. Source of these receptors: a human donor with alopecia areata.

This chain uses TRBV5-1 with TRBJ2-1, with 9 bases aligning to TRBD1. The CDR3 runs 14 residues. With 1 base clipped from V and 10 bases from J, the junction kept 6 bases outside the gene matches. Germline CDR1 SGHRS, CDR2 YFSETQ. The CDR3 loop reads CASSLFTGGYEQFF. The DNA for the CDR3 is TGCGCCAGCAGCTTGTTCACAGGGGGCTACGAGCAGTTCTTC.

The rearrangement links TRBV29-1 to TRBJ2-2; D ambiguous. CDR3 length: 11 residues. V dropped 1 base and J dropped 6 bases, with 3 bases sitting between them. CDR1 and CDR2 (germline): SQVTM, ANQGSEA. CDR3 residues: CSVEGSGELFF. The CDR3 DNA follows: TGCAGCGTTGAAGGGTCCGGGGAGCTGTTTTTT.

The chain carries TRBV20-1 and TRBJ2-1; no reliable D call. CDR3 length equals 10 residues. V was clipped by 2 bases and J by 9 bases, with 5 bases between them. Per germline, CDR1 DFQATT and CDR2 SNEGSKA (reference sequence). CDR3 nucleotides: TGCAGTGCTAGAAACACTGAGCAGTTCTTC. Amino acids: CSARNTEQFF.

CDR3 region: CASSQGSSYEQYF. In nucleotides, the CDR3 is TGCGCCAGCAGCCAAGGCAGCTCCTACGAGCAGTACTTC. V and J are TRBV4-1 and TRBJ2-5; unclear D gene. The J call may be in error: the DNA end matches TRBJ2-7 better. The CDR3 spans 13 residues. The germline gives CDR1 MGHRA, CDR2 YSYEKL.